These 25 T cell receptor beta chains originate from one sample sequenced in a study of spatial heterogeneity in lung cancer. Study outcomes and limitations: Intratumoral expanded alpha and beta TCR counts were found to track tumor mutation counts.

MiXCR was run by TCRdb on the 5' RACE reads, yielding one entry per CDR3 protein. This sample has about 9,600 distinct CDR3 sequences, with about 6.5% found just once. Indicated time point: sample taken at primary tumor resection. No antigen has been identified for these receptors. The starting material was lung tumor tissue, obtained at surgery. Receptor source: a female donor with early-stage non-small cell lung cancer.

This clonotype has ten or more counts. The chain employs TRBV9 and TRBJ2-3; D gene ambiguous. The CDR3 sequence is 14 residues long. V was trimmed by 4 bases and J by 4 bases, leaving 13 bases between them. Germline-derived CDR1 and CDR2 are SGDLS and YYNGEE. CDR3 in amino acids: CASSMRPLSDTQYF. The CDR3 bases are TGTGCCAGCAGCATGAGACCCCTTTCAGATACGCAGTATTTT.

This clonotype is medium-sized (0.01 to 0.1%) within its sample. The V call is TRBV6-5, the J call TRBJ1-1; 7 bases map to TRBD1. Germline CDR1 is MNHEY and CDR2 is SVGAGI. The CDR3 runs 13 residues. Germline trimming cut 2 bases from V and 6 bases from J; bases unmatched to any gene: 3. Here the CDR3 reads CASSYQGVAEAFF. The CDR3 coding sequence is TGTGCCAGCAGTTACCAGGGGGTTGCTGAAGCTTTCTTT.

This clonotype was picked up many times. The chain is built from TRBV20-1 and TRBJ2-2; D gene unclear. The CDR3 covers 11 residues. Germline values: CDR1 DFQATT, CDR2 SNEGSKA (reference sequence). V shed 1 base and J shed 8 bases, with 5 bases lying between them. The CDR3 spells CSARGPGELFF. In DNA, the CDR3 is TGCAGTGCTAGAGGTCCTGGGGAGCTGTTTTTT.

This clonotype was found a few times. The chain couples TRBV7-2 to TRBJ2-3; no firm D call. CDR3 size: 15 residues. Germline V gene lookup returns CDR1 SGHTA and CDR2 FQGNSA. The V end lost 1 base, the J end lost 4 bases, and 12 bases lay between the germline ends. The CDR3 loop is CASSLEAREADTQYF. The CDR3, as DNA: TGTGCCAGCAGCTTAGAGGCTAGAGAAGCAGATACGCAGTATTTT.

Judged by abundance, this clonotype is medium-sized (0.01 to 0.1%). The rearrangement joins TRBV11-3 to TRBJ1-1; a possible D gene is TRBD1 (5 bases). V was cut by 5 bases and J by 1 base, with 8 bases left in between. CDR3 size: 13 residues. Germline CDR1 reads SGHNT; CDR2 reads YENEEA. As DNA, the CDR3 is TGTGCCAGCAGCCACGGGACGAACACTGAAGCTTTCTTT. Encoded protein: CASSHGTNTEAFF.

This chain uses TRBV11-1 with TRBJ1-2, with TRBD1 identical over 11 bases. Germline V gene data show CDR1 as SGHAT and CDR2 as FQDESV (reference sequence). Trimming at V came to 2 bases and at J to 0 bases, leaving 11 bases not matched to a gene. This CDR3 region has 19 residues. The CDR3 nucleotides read TGTGCCAGCAGCTTATGGTCCGGACAGGGGGCGATAGCTAACTATGGCTACACCTTC. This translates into CASSLWSGQGAIANYGYTF.

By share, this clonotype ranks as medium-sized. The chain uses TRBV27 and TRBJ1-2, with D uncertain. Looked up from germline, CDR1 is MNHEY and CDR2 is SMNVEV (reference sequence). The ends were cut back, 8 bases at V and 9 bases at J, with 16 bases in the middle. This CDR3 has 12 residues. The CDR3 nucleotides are TGTGCCAGCCGTCTTGACGGCCATCGCTACACCTTC. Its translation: CASRLDGHRYTF.

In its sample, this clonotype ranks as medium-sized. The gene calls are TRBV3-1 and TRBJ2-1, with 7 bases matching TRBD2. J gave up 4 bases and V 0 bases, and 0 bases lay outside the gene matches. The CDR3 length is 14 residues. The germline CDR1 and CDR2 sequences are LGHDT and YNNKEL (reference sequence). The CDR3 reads CASSQEREYNEQFF. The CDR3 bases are TGTGCCAGCAGCCAAGAGCGGGAGTACAATGAGCAGTTCTTC.

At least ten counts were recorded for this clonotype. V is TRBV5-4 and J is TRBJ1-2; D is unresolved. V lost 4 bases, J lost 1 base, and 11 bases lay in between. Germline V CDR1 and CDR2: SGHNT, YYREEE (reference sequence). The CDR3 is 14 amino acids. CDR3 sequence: CASSPGGVNYGYTF. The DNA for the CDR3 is TGTGCCAGCAGCCCCGGCGGGGTTAACTATGGCTACACCTTC.

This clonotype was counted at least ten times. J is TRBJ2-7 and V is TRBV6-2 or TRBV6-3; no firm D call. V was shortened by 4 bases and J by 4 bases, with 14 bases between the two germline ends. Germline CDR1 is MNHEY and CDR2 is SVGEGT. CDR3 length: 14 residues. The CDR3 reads CASSSVSEGYEQYF. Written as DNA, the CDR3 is TGTGCCAGCAGTTCGGTTTCGGAAGGGTACGAGCAGTACTTC.

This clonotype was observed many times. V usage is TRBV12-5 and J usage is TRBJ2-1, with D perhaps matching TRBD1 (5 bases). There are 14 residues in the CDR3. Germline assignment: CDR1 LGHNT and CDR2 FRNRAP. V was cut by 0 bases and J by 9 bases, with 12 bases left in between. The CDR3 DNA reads TGTGCTAGTGGTTTGGTACCTGACAGCTTTGAGCAGTTCTTC. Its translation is CASGLVPDSFEQFF.

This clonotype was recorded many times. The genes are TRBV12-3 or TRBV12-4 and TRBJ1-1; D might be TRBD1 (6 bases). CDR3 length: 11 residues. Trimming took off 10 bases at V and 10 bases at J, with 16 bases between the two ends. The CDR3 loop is CATKSGEGAFF. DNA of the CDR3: TGTGCCACCAAGTCAGGGGAGGGAGCTTTCTTT.

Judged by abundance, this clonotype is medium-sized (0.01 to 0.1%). The CDR3 here is CASSATMGAEETQYF. The CDR3 coding sequence is TGCGCCAGCAGTGCGACGATGGGGGCCGAGGAGACCCAGTACTTC. The V call is TRBV10-2, the J call TRBJ2-5; D may be TRBD1 (6 bases). Germline CDR1 is WSHSY and CDR2 is SAAADI. With 4 bases removed from V and 5 bases from J, the gap between germline ends came to 17 bases. This CDR3 comprises 15 residues.

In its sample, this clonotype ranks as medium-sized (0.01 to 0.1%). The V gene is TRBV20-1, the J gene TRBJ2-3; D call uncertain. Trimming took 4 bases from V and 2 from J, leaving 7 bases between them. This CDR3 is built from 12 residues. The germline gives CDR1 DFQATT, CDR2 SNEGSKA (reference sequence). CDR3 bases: TGCAGTGCTACCACCCACACAGATACGCAGTATTTT. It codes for CSATTHTDTQYF.

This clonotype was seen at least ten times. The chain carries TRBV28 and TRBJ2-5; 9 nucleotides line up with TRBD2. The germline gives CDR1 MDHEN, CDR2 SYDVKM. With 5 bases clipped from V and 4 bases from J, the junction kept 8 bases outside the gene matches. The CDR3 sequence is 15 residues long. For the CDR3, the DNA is TGTGCCAGCAGTCCTTTAGCGGGAGTAGCAGAGACCCAGTACTTC. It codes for CASSPLAGVAETQYF.

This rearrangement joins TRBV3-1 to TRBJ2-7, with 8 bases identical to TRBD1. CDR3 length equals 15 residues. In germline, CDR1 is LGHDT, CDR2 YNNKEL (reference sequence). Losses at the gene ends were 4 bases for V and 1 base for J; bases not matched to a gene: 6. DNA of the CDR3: TGTGCCAGCAGCCGCACCGGGACAGGTTCCTACGAGCAGTACTTC. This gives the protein CASSRTGTGSYEQYF.

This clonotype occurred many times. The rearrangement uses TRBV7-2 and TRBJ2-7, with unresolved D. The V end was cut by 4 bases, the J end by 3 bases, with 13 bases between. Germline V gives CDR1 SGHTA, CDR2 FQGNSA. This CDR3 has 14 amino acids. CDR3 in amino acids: CASSSAYGNYEQYF. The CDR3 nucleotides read TGTGCCAGCAGCTCTGCATACGGCAACTACGAGCAGTACTTC.

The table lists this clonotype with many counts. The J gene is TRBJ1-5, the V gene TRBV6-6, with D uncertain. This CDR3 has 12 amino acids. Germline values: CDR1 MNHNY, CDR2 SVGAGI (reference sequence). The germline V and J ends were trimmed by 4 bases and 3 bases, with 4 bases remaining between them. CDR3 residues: CASSLDNQPQHF. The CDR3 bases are TGTGCCAGCAGTTTGGACAATCAGCCCCAGCATTTT.

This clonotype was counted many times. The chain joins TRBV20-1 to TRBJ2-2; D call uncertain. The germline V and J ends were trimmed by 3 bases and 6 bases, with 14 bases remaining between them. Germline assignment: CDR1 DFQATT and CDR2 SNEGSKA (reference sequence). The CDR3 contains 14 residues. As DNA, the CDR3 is TGCAGTGCTAGTCGTGGGCCCTTGGCCGGGGAGCTGTTTTTT. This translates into CSASRGPLAGELFF.

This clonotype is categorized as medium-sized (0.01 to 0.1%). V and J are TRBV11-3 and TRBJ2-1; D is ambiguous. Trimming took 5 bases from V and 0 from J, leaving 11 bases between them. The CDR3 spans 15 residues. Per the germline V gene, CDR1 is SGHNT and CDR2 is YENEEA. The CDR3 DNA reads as TGTGCCAGCAGCCTCACCGGCCTCTCCTACAATGAGCAGTTCTTC. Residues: CASSLTGLSYNEQFF.

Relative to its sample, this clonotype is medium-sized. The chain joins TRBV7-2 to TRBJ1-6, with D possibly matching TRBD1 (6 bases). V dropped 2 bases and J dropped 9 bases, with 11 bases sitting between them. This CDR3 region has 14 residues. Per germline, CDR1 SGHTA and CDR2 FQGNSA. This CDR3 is CASSLRDTLSPLHF. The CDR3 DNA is TGTGCCAGCAGCTTAAGGGACACTCTTTCACCCCTCCACTTT.

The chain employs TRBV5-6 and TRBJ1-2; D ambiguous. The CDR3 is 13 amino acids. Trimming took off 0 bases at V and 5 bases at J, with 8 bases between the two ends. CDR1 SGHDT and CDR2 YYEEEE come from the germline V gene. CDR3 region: CASSLVGGYGYTF. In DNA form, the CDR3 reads TGTGCCAGCAGCTTGGTAGGAGGGTATGGCTACACCTTC.

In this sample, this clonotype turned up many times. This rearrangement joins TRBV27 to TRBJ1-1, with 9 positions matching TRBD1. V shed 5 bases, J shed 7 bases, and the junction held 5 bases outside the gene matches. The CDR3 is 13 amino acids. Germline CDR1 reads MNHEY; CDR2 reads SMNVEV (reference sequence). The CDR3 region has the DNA TGTGCCAGCAGTCACAGGGGGCCAAATGAAGCTTTCTTT. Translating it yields CASSHRGPNEAFF.

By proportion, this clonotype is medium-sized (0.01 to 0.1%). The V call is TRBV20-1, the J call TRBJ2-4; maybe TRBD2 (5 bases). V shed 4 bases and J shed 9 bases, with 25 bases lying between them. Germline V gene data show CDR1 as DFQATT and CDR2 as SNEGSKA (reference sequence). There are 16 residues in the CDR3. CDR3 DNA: TGCAGTGCTACCCTCCTCCGGCCGGGGTTGGCAACCATTCAGTACTTC. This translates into CSATLLRPGLATIQYF.

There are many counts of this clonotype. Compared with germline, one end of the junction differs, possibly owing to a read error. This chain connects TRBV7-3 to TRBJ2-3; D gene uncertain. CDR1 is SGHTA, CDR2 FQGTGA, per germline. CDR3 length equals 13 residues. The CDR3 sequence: CASSVTVGDTQYF. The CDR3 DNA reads TGTGCCAGCAGCGTAACTGTTGGAGATACGCAGTATTTT.